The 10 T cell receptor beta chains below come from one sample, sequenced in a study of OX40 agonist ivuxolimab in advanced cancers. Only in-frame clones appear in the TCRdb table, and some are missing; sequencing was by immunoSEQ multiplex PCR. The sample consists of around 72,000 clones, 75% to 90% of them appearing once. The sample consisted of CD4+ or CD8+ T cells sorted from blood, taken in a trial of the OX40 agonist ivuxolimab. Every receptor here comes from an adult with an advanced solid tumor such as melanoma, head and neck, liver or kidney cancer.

CDR3 DNA sequence: TGCGCCAGCAGCTTGCGAGGGAATGAAGCTTTCTTT. Its protein is CASSLRGNEAFF. The chain carries TRBV5-1 and TRBJ1-1; D is uncertain. Germline CDR1 SGHRS, CDR2 YFSETQ. The CDR3 length is 12 residues. With 1 base removed from V and 7 bases from J, the gap between germline ends came to 8 bases.

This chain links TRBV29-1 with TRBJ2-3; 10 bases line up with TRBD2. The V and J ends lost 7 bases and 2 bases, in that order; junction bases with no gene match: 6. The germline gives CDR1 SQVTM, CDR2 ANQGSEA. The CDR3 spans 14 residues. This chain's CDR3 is CSDLAGDNTDTQYF. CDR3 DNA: TGCAGCGACCTAGCGGGAGACAACACAGATACGCAGTATTTT.

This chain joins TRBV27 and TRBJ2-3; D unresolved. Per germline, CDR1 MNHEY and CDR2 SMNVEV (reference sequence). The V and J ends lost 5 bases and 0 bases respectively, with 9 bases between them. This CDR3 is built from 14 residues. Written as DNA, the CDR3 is TGTGCCAGCAGTGGATATACGAGCACAGATACGCAGTATTTT. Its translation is CASSGYTSTDTQYF.

The CDR3 sequence: CASKGRASNTGELFF. CDR3 nucleotides: TGTGCCAGCAAGGGCAGGGCCTCGAACACCGGGGAGCTGTTTTTT. This chain connects TRBV2 to TRBJ2-2, with D possibly TRBD1 on 5 matching bases. V shed 7 bases and J shed 0 bases, with 12 bases lying between them. Germline CDR1 and CDR2: SNHLY and FYNNEI. The CDR3 spans 15 residues. Variable domain in full (rest from reference TRBV2 and TRBJ2-2): EPEVTQTPSHQVTQMGQEVILRCVPISNHLYFYWYRQILGQKVEFLVSFYNNEISEKSEIFDDQFSVERPDGSNFTLKIRSTKLEDSAMYFCASKGRASNTGELFFGEGSRLTVL.

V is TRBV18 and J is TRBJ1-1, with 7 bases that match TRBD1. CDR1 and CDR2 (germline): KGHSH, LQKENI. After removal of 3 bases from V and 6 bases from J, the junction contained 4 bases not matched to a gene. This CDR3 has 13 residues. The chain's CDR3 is CASSPRGTAEAFF. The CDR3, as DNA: TGTGCCAGCTCACCCCGAGGGACAGCTGAAGCTTTCTTT.

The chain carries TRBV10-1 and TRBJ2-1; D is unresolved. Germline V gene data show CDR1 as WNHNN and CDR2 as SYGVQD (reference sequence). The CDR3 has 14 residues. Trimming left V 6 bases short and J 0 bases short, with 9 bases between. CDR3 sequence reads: CASSQRASYNEQFF. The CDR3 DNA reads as TGCGCCAGCAGCCAGAGAGCCTCCTACAATGAGCAGTTCTTC.

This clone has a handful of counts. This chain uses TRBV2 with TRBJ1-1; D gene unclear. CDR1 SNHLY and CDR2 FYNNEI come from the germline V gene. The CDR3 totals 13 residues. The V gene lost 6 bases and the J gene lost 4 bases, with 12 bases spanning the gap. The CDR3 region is CASSARVGTEAFF. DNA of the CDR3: TGTGCCAGCAGCGCGAGGGTTGGCACTGAAGCTTTCTTT.

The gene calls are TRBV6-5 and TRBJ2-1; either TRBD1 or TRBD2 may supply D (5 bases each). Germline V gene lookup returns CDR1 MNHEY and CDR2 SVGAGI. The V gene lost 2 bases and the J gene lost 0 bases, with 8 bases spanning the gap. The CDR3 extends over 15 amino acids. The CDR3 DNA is TGTGCCAGCAGTTACACCGGGACCTCCTACAATGAGCAGTTCTTC. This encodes CASSYTGTSYNEQFF.

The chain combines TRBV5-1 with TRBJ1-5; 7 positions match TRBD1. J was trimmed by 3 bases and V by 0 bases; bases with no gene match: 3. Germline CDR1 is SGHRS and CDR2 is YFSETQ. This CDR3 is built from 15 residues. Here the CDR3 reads CASSLAGGSNQPQHF. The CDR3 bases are TGCGCCAGCAGCTTGGCAGGGGGTTCCAATCAGCCCCAGCATTTT.

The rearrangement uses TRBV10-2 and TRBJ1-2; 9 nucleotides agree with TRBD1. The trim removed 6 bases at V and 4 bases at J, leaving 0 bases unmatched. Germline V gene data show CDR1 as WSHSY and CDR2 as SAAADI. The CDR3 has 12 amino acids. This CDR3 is CASRGQGYGYTF. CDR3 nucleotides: TGCGCCAGCAGGGGACAGGGCTATGGCTACACCTTC.